This TCR beta chain was recorded in a study of shared clonotypes between healthy human individuals (TCRdb year 2020). At the level of the whole study: The cohort included three men and a couple of women between 18 and 49 years of age. Per donor, three plates each were used for CD4 naive and CD4 memory, two for CD8 naive, and one for CD8 memory. Blood TCR repertoires of five healthy adults were deeply sequenced to estimate repertoire size and the extent of clonotype sharing between individuals. Libraries were prepared and TCR repertoires were sequenced by different laboratories using diverse techniques, in order to increase sequencing depth and limit assay-specific biases. Each donor's leukapheresis produced roughly between roughly 0.85 and 10 billion PBMCs. General study outcomes and caveats: Incomplete sequencing was indicated by rarefaction of sorted-subset datasets, despite the large sequencing depth. Clonotypes shared by all four sorted-subset donors showed higher generation probabilities than non-shared clonotypes. Because the study included a small number of donors, the genetic and exposure-history diversity represented was limited. Sampling was restricted to blood, and TCR repertoires in tissues likely differ from the TCR repertoires found in blood. Pairwise subsampling led to the expectation that sequencing depth would affect the degree of clonotype sharing among donors. Across four donors, roughly 5.1% of naive CD4, over 3% of naive CD8, 2.3% of memory CD4, and roughly 0.41% of memory CD8 clonotypes were shared. Larger estimated clonotype richness was generally found for naive subsets than for memory subsets.

Comment on this clone: Its antigen is not yet known. No base-level quality is on record; no much larger clone is a single base apart.

CD8 naive samples were obtained by positive selection for CCR7 among CD45RO-negative cells, yielding a CD45RA+CCR7+ population from which TemRA cells were excluded. Donors were healthy HIV-negative adults with no recently reported acute infections or vaccinations. Only Caucasian adults living in Nashville, Tennessee, USA were represented among the donors. Blood was obtained by leukapheresis, after which PBMCs were separated by Ficoll-Histopaque density gradient centrifugation and cryopreserved in liquid nitrogen vapor phase. Purity and quantity of every magnetically sorted T cell population were checked by analytical flow cytometry. Genomic DNA was isolated from every sorted fraction and measured by UV absorbance on a Nanodrop 2000c. TCR CDR3 regions were amplified from genomic DNA by multiplex PCR using the deep immunoSEQ assay. For each cell subset, the extracted genomic DNA was distributed evenly across all wells of several immunoSEQ 96-well plates, and each plate served as one replicate. For sorted subsets, about 200 ng genomic DNA, equal to tens of thousands of T cell genomes, was loaded into each replicate PCR. Purified libraries were quantified with a Qubit 3.0 fluorometer, sized on a Bioanalyzer 2100, and re-quantified with the KAPA Library Quantification kit. Each immunoSEQ 96-well plate was sequenced on its own single-read 150-cycle Illumina NextSeq 550 flow cell. The study's processing was this. The immunoSEQ output contained only junctional sequences without quality scores, so filtering could not match that applied to full-length reads. To assign V/J genes and CDR3, sequences were annotated using PyIR, a Python wrapper for IgBLAST v1.9, with IMGT germline references. Any read was removed if the V/J assignment was weak (E-value above 1e-6), the CDR3 was missing, or the read contained stop codons, out-of-frame junctions, or ambiguous translated residues. V3J clonotypes were defined by identical inferred V gene, J gene, and CDR3 amino acid sequence. The percentage overlap between two repertoires was calculated by dividing the number of shared unique clonotypes by the size of the smaller repertoire. Repertoire richness was assessed with RTK rarefaction, the Chao1 estimator, and Recon v2.1 estimates of unobserved clonotypes. OLGA was used to compute generation probabilities for all TCRbeta clonotypes that the gDNA method yielded from a handful of donors. TCRdb took over this immuneACCESS table, retaining in-frame rearrangements with V and J assigned. Such tables are incomplete; in checked studies, under half of the missing clones stem from an unresolved V gene, and the remainder is unexplained. V, J and clone size are taken as reported in that table, and D and trimming were inferred from the DNA itself. A total of roughly 890,000 clones appear in this sample, 92% of them only once. Around 24% of the sample comes from the top ten.

This clonotype was sampled from a man aged 25 to 40 in good health. The specimen sequenced was naive CD8+ T cells sorted from blood. The sample's cell subset or site label is to be understood as: CD45RA+CCR7+.

The CDR3 sequence is CASSHTSVRGDEQYF. The nucleotide sequence reads TGTGCCAGCAGCCATACTAGCGTCCGGGGAGACGAGCAGTACTTC. The chain links TRBV7-9 with TRBJ2-7; 7 of the junction bases match TRBD2. CDR1 SEHNR and CDR2 FQNEAQ were looked up in the germline V gene (reference sequence). The CDR3 sequence holds 15 residues, the cysteine and phenylalanine included. Solely the CDR3 DNA is kept, with 45 bases framed from the first base. The V end gives up 5 bases and the J end 5 bases, leaving 12 bases in the junction not matched to a gene. The full variable domain, completed from the reference TRBV7-9 and TRBJ2-7 proteins outside the CDR3, reads DTGVSQNPRHKITKRGQNVTFRCDPISEHNRLYWYRQTLGQGPEFLTYFQNEAQLEKSRLLSDRFSAERPKGSFSTLEIQRTEQGDSAMYLCASSHTSVRGDEQYFGPGTRLTVT.